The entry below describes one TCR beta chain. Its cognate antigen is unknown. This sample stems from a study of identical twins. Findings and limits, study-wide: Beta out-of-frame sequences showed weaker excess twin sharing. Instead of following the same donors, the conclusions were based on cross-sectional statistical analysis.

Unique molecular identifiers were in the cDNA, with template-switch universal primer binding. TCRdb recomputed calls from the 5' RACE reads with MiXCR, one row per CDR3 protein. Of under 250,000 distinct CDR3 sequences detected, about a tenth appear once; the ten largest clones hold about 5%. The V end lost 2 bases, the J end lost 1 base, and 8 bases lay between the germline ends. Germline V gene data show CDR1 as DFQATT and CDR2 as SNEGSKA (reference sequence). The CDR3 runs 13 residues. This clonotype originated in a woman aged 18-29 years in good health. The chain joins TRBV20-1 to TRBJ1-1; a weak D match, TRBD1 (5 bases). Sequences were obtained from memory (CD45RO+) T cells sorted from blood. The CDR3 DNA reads TGCAGTGCTAGATGGGGCACGAACACTGAAGCTTTCTTT. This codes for CSARWGTNTEAFF.